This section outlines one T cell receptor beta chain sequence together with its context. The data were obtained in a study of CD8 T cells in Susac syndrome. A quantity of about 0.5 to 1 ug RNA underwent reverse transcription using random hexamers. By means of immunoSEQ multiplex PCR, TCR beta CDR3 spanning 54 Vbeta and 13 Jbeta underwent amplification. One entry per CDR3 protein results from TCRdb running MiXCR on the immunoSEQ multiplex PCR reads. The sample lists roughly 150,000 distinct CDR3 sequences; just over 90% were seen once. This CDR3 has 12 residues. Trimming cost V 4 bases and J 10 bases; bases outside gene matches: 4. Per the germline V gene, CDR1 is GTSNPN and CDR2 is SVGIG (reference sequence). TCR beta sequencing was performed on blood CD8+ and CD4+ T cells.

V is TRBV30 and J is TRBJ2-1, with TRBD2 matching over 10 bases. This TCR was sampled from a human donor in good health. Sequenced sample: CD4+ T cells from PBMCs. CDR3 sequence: CAWTKLAGEQFF. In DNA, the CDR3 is TGTGCCTGGACCAAACTAGCGGGGGAGCAGTTCTTC.